A single sample is the source of the 18 T cell receptor beta chains below, sequenced in a study of blood T cell repertoires in COVID-19. Some clones are missing from TCRdb's copy, which holds only in-frame ones; the method was immunoSEQ multiplex PCR. The sample consists of 250,000 or so clones, approximately 84% of them appearing once. The sequenced sample was PBMCs or T cells enriched from blood (not recorded which). These receptors originate from a woman in her forties or fifties who had been exposed to COVID-19.

This clone was seen a few times. This chain joins TRBV3-1 (or the pseudogene TRBV3-2) and TRBJ1-1; TRBD1 aligns across 7 bases. The V gene's germline CDR1 is LGHDT and CDR2 YNNKEL (reference sequence). CDR3 length: 15 residues. The trim removed 4 bases at V and 10 bases at J, leaving 15 bases unmatched. In DNA form, the CDR3 reads TGTGCCAGCAGCCCCGCGAGAGGGGGCAGGGTGAGAGCTTTCTTT. Residues: CASSPARGGRVRAFF.

The chain is built from TRBV6-5 and TRBJ1-2; no clear D gene. This CDR3 spans 14 amino acids. Trimming shortened V by 6 bases and J by 0 bases, and 11 bases separated the two germline ends. Germline-derived CDR1 and CDR2 are MNHEY and SVGAGI. The CDR3 here is CASRQLPPNYGYTF. The CDR3 DNA reads TGTGCCAGCAGACAGCTTCCTCCTAACTATGGCTACACCTTC.

The chain is built from TRBV10-3 and TRBJ2-5; D may be TRBD1 (6 bases). Trimming left V 2 bases short and J 1 base short, with 17 bases between. This CDR3 is built from 17 residues. The germline gives CDR1 ENHRY, CDR2 SYGVKD. The CDR3 region has the DNA TGTGCCATCAGTGAGGACACGAGGCAGGGGATCCAAGAGACCCAGTACTTC. Amino acids: CAISEDTRQGIQETQYF.

The chain carries TRBV7-9 and TRBJ1-1; 10 bases are a match to TRBD1. With V trimmed by 4 bases and J by 3 bases, 14 bases remained unmatched. The CDR3 is 18 residues long. CDR1 SEHNR and CDR2 FQNEAQ come from the germline V gene (reference sequence). The CDR3 bases are TGTGCCAGCAGCTCAAGCTCCGGGACAGGGGTCCTTTACACTGAAGCTTTCTTT. It yields the protein CASSSSSGTGVLYTEAFF.

The sample holds one count of this clone. V gene TRBV4-1 combines with J gene TRBJ2-3; 12 bases align to TRBD1. V lost 2 bases and J lost 4; bases outside the gene matches: 1. The V gene's germline CDR1 is MGHRA and CDR2 YSYEKL. This CDR3 is 15 amino acids long. The DNA for the CDR3 is TGCGCCAGCAGCCAACGGGACAGGGGGCCAGATACGCAGTATTTT. Amino acids: CASSQRDRGPDTQYF.

The gene calls are TRBV19 and TRBJ2-2, with D possibly matching TRBD2 (5 bases). Germline CDR1 and CDR2: LNHDA and SQIVND (reference sequence). V was clipped by 8 bases and J by 0 bases, with 7 bases between them. This CDR3 region has 13 residues. The DNA of the CDR3 is TGTGCCAGTCGGGGAGCGAACACCGGGGAGCTGTTTTTT. This codes for CASRGANTGELFF.

The chain recombines TRBV5-4 with TRBJ1-2; D ambiguous. The CDR3 is 13 amino acids. V shed 4 bases and J shed 2 bases, with 9 bases lying between them. Per the germline V gene, CDR1 is SGHNT and CDR2 is YYREEE (reference sequence). The CDR3 region has the DNA TGTGCCAGCAGCCCTGCGGAGAACTATGGCTACACCTTC. Protein product: CASSPAENYGYTF.

The rearrangement uses TRBV20-1 and TRBJ1-5; D perhaps matches TRBD1 (5 bases). The CDR3 runs to 11 residues. The germline gives CDR1 DFQATT, CDR2 SNEGSKA (reference sequence). V was cut by 6 bases and J by 4 bases, with 7 bases left in between. CDR3 protein: CSAGHNQPQHF. CDR3 sequence (DNA): TGCAGTGCAGGACATAATCAGCCCCAGCATTTT.

The chain links TRBV24-1 to TRBJ1-4; 9 bases fit TRBD1. Germline CDR1 KGHDR, CDR2 SFDVKD. The ends lost 1 base at V and 5 bases at J; junction bases unmatched: 4. The CDR3 length is 16 residues. The CDR3 loop reads CATSDFKGTGNEKLFF. CDR3 sequence (DNA): TGTGCCACCAGTGATTTTAAAGGGACAGGGAATGAAAAACTGTTTTTT.

At least ten counts were recorded for this clone. Other nucleotide sequences in the sample specify the same CDR3. V gene TRBV7-8 combines with J gene TRBJ1-1; D gene uncertain. The V end lost 3 bases, the J end lost 1 base, and 6 bases lay between the germline ends. CDR1 and CDR2 (germline): SGHVS, FQNEAQ. The CDR3 length is 13 residues. CDR3 sequence reads: CASSLAGNTEAFF. The DNA of the CDR3 is TGTGCCAGCAGCTTGGCAGGGAACACTGAAGCTTTCTTT.

This chain connects TRBV7-2 to TRBJ2-7, with D possibly matching TRBD1 (5 bases). CDR1 and CDR2 (germline): SGHTA, FQGNSA. The CDR3 contains 15 residues. Trimming removed 5 bases from V and 2 bases from J, with 16 bases in between. The CDR3 DNA sequence: TGTGCCAGCAGCCCCCTTGGGGCCAAGGCCTACGAGCAGTACTTC. It specifies CASSPLGAKAYEQYF.

The CDR3 is CAWSVGTGPNYGYTF. The CDR3 nucleotides are TGTGCCTGGAGTGTAGGGACAGGACCCAACTATGGCTACACCTTC. This sequence joins TRBV30 and TRBJ1-2; 8 nucleotides match TRBD1. Germline values: CDR1 GTSNPN, CDR2 SVGIG (reference sequence). The CDR3 is made up of 15 amino acids. With 0 bases clipped from V and 2 bases from J, the junction kept 5 bases outside the gene matches.

About this clone: At one end, the junction sequence differs from germline, possibly due to a read error. The rearrangement uses TRBV11-2 and TRBJ2-6, with no clear D. The germline CDR1 and CDR2 sequences are SGHAT and FQNNGV. This CDR3 has 18 residues. This chain's CDR3 is CASSFRTGYSSGSNVLTF. The CDR3 DNA is TGTGCCAGCAGCTTCCGTACTGGATATAGCTCTGGGTCCAACGTCCTGACTTTC.

The chain carries TRBV29-1 and TRBJ1-2; TRBD1 agrees at 7 bases. V lost 5 bases, J lost 8 bases, and 5 bases stayed unmatched. Per germline, CDR1 SQVTM and CDR2 ANQGSEA. This CDR3 has 11 residues. The CDR3 bases are TGCAGCGTTTACAGGGGATCCGGCTACACCTTC. Protein product: CSVYRGSGYTF.

The V and J genes are TRBV2 and TRBJ1-2; D ambiguous. The CDR3 is made up of 12 amino acids. With 6 bases removed from V and 6 bases from J, the gap between germline ends came to 11 bases. Germline loops: CDR1 SNHLY, CDR2 FYNNEI. The DNA of the CDR3 is TGTGCCAGCAGGAGCGAGAGGCATGGCTACACCTTC. Residues: CASRSERHGYTF.

The rearrangement links TRBV9 to TRBJ1-1, with 8 bases that match TRBD1. Germline V gives CDR1 SGDLS, CDR2 YYNGEE. Trimming removed 0 bases from V and 3 bases from J; junction bases left unmatched: 4. This CDR3 region has 15 residues. The CDR3 here is CASSVGTGRDTEAFF. The DNA of the CDR3 is TGTGCCAGCAGCGTAGGGACAGGGAGGGACACTGAAGCTTTCTTT.

This clone has only a few counts. The V call is TRBV14, the J call TRBJ1-6; D is possibly TRBD1 (6 bases). V was clipped by 5 bases and J by 9 bases, with 14 bases between them. CDR1 and CDR2 (germline): SGHDN, FVKESK. The CDR3 sequence is 14 residues long. The CDR3 loop is CASSSGAGTSPLHF. The CDR3 region has the DNA TGTGCCAGCAGCTCAGGGGCCGGGACTTCACCCCTCCACTTT. Full variable domain (missing parts from reference TRBV14 and TRBJ1-6): EAGVTQFPSHSVIEKGQTVTLRCDPISGHDNLYWYRRVMGKEIKFLLHFVKESKQDESGMPNNRFLAERTGGTYSTLKVQPAELEDSGVYFCASSSGAGTSPLHFGNGTRLTVT.

This chain links TRBV7-8 with TRBJ2-5, with TRBD2 identical over 7 bases. Germline CDR1 and CDR2: SGHVS and FQNEAQ. The CDR3 is made up of 15 amino acids. The V gene end was trimmed by 2 bases and the J gene end by 5 bases; junction bases not matched to a gene: 8. The CDR3 DNA sequence: TGTGCCAGCAGCTTACATGGGGCCGGGGGGGAGACCCAGTACTTC. It translates to CASSLHGAGGETQYF.